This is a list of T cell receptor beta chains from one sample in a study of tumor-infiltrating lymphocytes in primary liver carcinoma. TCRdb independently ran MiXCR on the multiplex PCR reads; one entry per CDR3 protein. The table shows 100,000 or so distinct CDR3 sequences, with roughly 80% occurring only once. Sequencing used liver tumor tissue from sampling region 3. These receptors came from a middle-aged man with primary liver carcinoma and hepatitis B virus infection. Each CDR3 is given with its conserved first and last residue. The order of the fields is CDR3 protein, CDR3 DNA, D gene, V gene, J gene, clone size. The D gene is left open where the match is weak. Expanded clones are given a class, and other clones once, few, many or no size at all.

CDR3 protein: CASSTRQTNTGELFF
CDR3 DNA: TGCGCCAGCAGCACCAGGCAGACGAACACCGGGGAGCTGTTTTTT
D gene: NA
V gene: TRBV5-1
J gene: TRBJ2-2
clone size: many

CDR3 protein: CASSRRTGSDVNEQFF
CDR3 DNA: TGTGCCAGCAGCCGTCGGACAGGGTCAGATGTCAATGAGCAGTTCTTC
D gene: TRBD1
V gene: TRBV4-2
J gene: TRBJ2-1
clone size: NA

CDR3 protein: CASSLEQGDANEQFF
CDR3 DNA: TGTGCCAGCAGTTTAGAACAGGGAGATGCCAATGAGCAGTTCTTC
D gene: NA
V gene: TRBV12-3/TRBV12-4
J gene: TRBJ2-1
clone size: NA

CDR3 protein: CASSTSRGGETQYF
CDR3 DNA: TGTGCCAGCAGTACCTCACGGGGAGGAGAGACCCAGTACTTC
D gene: NA
V gene: TRBV12-3/TRBV12-4
J gene: TRBJ2-5
clone size: NA

CDR3 protein: CASSKAYDLGQYF
CDR3 DNA: TGTGCCAGCAGTAAAGCTTACGACCTCGGGCAGTACTTC
D gene: NA
V gene: TRBV6-1
J gene: TRBJ2-7
clone size: NA

CDR3 protein: CASSEAGLGEITYKEQFF
CDR3 DNA: TGCGCCAGCAGTGAAGCAGGTCTGGGGGAGATCACCTACAAAGAGCAGTTCTTC
D gene: NA
V gene: TRBV2
J gene: TRBJ2-1
clone size: NA

CDR3 protein: CAINEGLGYNEQFF
CDR3 DNA: TGTGCCATCAATGAGGGATTGGGATACAATGAGCAGTTCTTC
D gene: NA
V gene: TRBV10-3
J gene: TRBJ2-1
clone size: NA

CDR3 protein: CASSTTGPPYKQSF
CDR3 DNA: TGTGCCAGCAGCACTACGGGCCCCCCATACAAGCAGTCCTTC
D gene: NA
V gene: TRBV7-9
J gene: TRBJ2-7
clone size: NA

CDR3 protein: CVSSAGDTQYF
CDR3 DNA: TGTGTTAGCAGCGCGGGAGATACACAGTATTTT
D gene: TRBD2
V gene: TRBV7-8
J gene: TRBJ2-3
clone size: once

CDR3 protein: CISSFTSAYEQYF
CDR3 DNA: TGTATCAGTAGTTTTACTAGCGCCTACGAGCAGTACTTC
D gene: TRBD2
V gene: TRBV7-8
J gene: TRBJ2-7
clone size: NA

CDR3 protein: CSVAGLAATNTWELFF
CDR3 DNA: TGTAGCGTTGCGGGACTAGCTGCAACGAACACCTGGGAGCTGTTTTTT
D gene: TRBD2
V gene: TRBV29-1
J gene: TRBJ2-2
clone size: NA

CDR3 protein: CASSLALGGTAYKQYF
CDR3 DNA: TGTGCCAGCAGCTTAGCTCTTGGGGGGACGGCCTACAAGCAGTACTTC
D gene: NA
V gene: TRBV7-9
J gene: TRBJ2-7
clone size: once

CDR3 protein: CTREGTGSYEQYF
CDR3 DNA: TGTACCAGAGAGGGGACCGGTTCCTATGAGCAGTACTTC
D gene: NA
V gene: TRBV12-5
J gene: TRBJ2-7
clone size: once

CDR3 protein: CASISASYNSPLHF
CDR3 DNA: TGTGCCAGCATTTCGGCCAGCTATAATTCACCCCTCCACTTT
D gene: NA
V gene: TRBV28
J gene: TRBJ1-6
clone size: many